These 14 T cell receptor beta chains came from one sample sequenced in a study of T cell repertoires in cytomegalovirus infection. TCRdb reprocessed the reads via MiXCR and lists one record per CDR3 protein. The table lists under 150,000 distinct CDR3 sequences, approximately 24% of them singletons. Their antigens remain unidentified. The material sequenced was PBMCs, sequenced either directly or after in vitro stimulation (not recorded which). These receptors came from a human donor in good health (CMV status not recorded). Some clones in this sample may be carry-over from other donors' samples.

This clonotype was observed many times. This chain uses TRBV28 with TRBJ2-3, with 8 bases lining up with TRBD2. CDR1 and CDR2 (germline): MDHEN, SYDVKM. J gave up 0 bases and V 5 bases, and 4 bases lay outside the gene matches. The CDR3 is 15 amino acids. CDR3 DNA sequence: TGTGCCAGCAGTATAGCGGGACGAAGCACAGATACGCAGTATTTT. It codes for CASSIAGRSTDTQYF.

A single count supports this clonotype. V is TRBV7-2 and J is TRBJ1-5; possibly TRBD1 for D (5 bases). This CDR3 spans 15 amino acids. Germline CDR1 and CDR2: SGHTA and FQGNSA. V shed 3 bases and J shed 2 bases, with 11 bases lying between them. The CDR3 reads CASSLKPGGNQPQHF. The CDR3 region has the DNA TGTGCCAGCAGCTTGAAACCGGGGGGCAATCAGCCCCAGCATTTT.

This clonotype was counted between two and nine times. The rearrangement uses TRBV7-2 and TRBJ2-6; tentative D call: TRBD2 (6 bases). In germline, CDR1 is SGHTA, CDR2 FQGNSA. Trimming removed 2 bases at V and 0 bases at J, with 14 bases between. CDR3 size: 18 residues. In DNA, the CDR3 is TGTGCCAGCAGCTTAAATGCGGGGATGGGCTCTGGGGCCAACGTCCTGACTTTC. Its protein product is CASSLNAGMGSGANVLTF.

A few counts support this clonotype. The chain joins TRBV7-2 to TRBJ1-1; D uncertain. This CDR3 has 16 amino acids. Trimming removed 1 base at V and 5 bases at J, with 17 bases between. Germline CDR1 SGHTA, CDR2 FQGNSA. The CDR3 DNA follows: TGTGCCAGCAGCTTAGTGGCCTCCCCGATCGGAACTGAAGCTTTCTTT. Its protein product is CASSLVASPIGTEAFF.

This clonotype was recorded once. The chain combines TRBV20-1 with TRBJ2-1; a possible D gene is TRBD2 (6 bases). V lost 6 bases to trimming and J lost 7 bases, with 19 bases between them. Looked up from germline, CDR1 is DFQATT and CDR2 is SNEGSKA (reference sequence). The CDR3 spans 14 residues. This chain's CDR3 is CSARPPLGGNEQFF. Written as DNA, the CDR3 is TGCAGTGCAAGACCTCCCCTTGGGGGGAATGAGCAGTTCTTC.

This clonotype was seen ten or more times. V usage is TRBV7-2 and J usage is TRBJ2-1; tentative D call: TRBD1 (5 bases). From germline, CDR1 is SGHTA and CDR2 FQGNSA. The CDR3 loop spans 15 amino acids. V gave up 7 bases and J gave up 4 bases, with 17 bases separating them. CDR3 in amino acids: CASIQWVGLYNEQFF. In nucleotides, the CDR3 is TGTGCCAGCATCCAATGGGTGGGGCTTTACAATGAGCAGTTCTTC.

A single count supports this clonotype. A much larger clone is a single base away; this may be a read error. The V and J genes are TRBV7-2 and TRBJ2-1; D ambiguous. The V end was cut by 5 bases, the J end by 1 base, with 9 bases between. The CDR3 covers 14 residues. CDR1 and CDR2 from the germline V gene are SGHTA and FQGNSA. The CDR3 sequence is CASSTELSYNEQFF. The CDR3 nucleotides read TGTGCCAGCAGCACGGAACTATCCTACAATGAGCAGTTCTTC.

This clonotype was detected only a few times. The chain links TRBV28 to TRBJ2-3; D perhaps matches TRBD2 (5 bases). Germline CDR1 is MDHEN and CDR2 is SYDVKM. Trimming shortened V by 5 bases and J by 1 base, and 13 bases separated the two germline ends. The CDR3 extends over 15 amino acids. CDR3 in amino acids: CASSTAEARTDTQYF. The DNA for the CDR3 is TGTGCCAGCAGTACCGCGGAGGCCCGCACAGATACGCAGTATTTT. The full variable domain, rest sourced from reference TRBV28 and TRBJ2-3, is DVKVTQSSRYLVKRTGEKVFLECVQDMDHENMFWYRQDPGLGLRLIYFSYDVKMKEKGDIPEGYSVSREKKERFSLILESASTNQTSMYLCASSTAEARTDTQYFGPGTRLTVL.

The CDR3 DNA is TGTGCCACCAGTTCGGCGGGACAGGGTTACGAGCAGTACTTC. Translated, it gives CATSSAGQGYEQYF. The rearrangement links TRBV24-1 to TRBJ2-7; TRBD1 matches 9 bases. This CDR3 has 14 residues. V was clipped by 6 bases and J by 4 bases; unmatched bases: 6. Germline CDR1 is KGHDR and CDR2 is SFDVKD.

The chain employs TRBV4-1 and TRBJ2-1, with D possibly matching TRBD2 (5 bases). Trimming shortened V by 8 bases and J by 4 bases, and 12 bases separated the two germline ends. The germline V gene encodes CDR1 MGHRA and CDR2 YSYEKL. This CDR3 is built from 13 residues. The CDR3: CASRRPGYNEQFF. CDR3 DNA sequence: TGCGCCAGCCGGAGGCCCGGGTACAATGAGCAGTTCTTC.

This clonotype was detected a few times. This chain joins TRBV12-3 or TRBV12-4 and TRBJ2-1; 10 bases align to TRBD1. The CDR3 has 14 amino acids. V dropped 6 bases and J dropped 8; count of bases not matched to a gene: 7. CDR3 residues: CASRMTGGGDEQFF. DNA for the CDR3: TGTGCCAGCAGAATGACAGGGGGCGGGGATGAGCAGTTCTTC.

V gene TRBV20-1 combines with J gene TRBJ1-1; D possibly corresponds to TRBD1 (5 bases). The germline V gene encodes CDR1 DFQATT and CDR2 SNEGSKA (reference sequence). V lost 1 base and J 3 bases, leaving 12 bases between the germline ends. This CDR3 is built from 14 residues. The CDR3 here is CSARVRGGDTEAFF. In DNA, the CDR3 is TGCAGTGCTAGAGTAAGGGGCGGCGACACTGAAGCTTTCTTT.

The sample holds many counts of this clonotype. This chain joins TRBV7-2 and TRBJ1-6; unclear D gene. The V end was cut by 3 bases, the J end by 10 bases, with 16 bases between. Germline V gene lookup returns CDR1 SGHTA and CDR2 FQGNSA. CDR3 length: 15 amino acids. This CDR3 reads CASSFNRLGGSPLHF. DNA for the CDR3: TGTGCCAGCAGCTTCAACAGACTAGGAGGCTCACCCCTCCACTTT.

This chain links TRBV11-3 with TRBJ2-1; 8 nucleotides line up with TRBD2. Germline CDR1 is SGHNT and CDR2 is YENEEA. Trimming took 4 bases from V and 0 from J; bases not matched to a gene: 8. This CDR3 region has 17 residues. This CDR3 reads CASSSQTTSGSYNEQFF. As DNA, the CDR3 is TGTGCCAGCAGCTCCCAAACTACTAGCGGCTCCTACAATGAGCAGTTCTTC. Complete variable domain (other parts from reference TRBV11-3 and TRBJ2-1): EAGVVQSPRYKIIEKKQPVAFWCNPISGHNTLYWYLQNLGQGPELLIRYENEEAVDDSQLPKDRFSAERLKGVDSTLKIQPAELGDSAVYLCASSSQTTSGSYNEQFFGPGTRLTVL.